The T cell receptor beta chain under discussion was sequenced for a study of vaccination and CD4 T cells after COVID-19. Documented treatment: roughly 10-day PBMC culture with coronavirus spike peptide pools or control peptides (ViraFEST assay). Oncomine TCR Beta short-read sequencing was applied to DNA from cultured CD4+ T cells. TCRdb independently ran MiXCR on the PCR reads; one entry per CDR3 protein. The sample consists of 15,000 or so distinct CDR3 sequences, around a fifth of them appearing once. This CDR3 has 16 amino acids. For this clonotype: Its target is not known.

The rearrangement uses TRBV21-1 and TRBJ2-1. TRBV21-1 is a pseudogene locus. The material was CD4+ T cells from blood, cultured in vitro, obtained before SARS-CoV-2 vaccination. The TCR was taken from a human donor who received a COVID-19 vaccine. The CDR3: CASSKRISHFYNEQFF. In DNA, the CDR3 is TGTGCCAGCAGCAAAAGGATCTCGCATTTCTACAATGAGCAGTTCTTC.